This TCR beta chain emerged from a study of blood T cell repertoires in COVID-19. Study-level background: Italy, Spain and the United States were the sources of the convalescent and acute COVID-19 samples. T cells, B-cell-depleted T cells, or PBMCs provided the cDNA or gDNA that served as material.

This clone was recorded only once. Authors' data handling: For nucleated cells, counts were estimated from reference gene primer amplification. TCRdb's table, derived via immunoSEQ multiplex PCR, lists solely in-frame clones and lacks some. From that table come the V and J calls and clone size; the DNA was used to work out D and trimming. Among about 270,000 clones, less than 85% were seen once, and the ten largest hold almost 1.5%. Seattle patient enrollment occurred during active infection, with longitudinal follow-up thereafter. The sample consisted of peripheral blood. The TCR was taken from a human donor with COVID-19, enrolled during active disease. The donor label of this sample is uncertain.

Here the CDR3 DNA reads TGTGCCAGCAGCGACCTCGGGGAGACCCAGTACTTC. Its translation: CASSDLGETQYF. This rearrangement joins TRBV9 to TRBJ2-5; no clear D gene. CDR3 length: 12 residues. V was pared by 3 bases and J by 5 bases, with 8 bases between. Germline assignment: CDR1 SGDLS and CDR2 YYNGEE.